These 30 T cell receptor beta chains were all obtained from the same sample, sequenced in a study of control samples from healthy donors and cancer patients. The protocol was immunoSEQ multiplex PCR, while the TCRdb copy is restricted to in-frame clones and leaves out a portion. The top ten clones hold 1.5% to 2% of a sample with 100,000 to 150,000 clones, less than 90% of them seen once. Sequencing was done on a sample of blood. The receptors were sampled from a man younger than 30 in good health.

Only a few counts were recorded for this clone. This rearrangement joins TRBV6-6 to TRBJ2-7; D tentatively reads TRBD1 or TRBD2 (6 bases each). Germline V CDR1 and CDR2: MNHNY, SVGAGI (reference sequence). V lost 6 bases, J lost 3 bases, and 18 bases lay in between. This CDR3 has 15 residues. Written as DNA, the CDR3 is TGTGCCAGCAGATCCGAGGGGGGAGGAATCTACGAGCAGTACTTC. Translated: CASRSEGGGIYEQYF.

This clone was counted once. This chain connects TRBV6-5 to TRBJ2-7; D call uncertain. Trimming cost V 5 bases and J 0 bases, with 14 bases left between them. Per the germline V gene, CDR1 is MNHEY and CDR2 is SVGAGI. The CDR3 extends over 15 amino acids. CDR3 protein: CASSKEMAISYEQYF. In DNA, the CDR3 is TGTGCCAGCAGTAAGGAGATGGCCATCTCCTACGAGCAGTACTTC.

The J gene is TRBJ2-1, the V gene TRBV9; 7 bases agree with TRBD1. Germline lookup yields CDR1 SGDLS and CDR2 YYNGEE. V lost 4 bases and J lost 2; bases outside the gene matches: 12. The CDR3 is made up of 17 amino acids. CDR3 nucleotide sequence: TGTGCCAGCAGCAAGGGGGCGAGTGAAGACCCCTACAATGAGCAGTTCTTC. It is translated as CASSKGASEDPYNEQFF.

This clone was picked up a small number of times. The rearrangement joins TRBV5-1 to TRBJ1-3, with 7 nucleotides matching TRBD1. In germline, CDR1 is SGHRS, CDR2 YFSETQ. Trimming took 1 base from V and 0 from J; bases not matched to a gene: 4. This CDR3 is built from 16 residues. CDR3 in amino acids: CASSLNRDSSGNTIYF. The CDR3 DNA follows: TGCGCCAGCAGCTTGAACCGGGACAGCTCTGGAAACACCATATATTTT.

V and J are TRBV9 and TRBJ2-3, with 7 bases that match TRBD2. The CDR3 consists of 16 residues. The germline V gene encodes CDR1 SGDLS and CDR2 YYNGEE. The V gene end was trimmed by 4 bases and the J gene end by 1 base; junction bases not matched to a gene: 9. The CDR3, as DNA: TGTGCCAGCAGCCCTCTGGGAGGGCAGGGCACAGATACGCAGTATTTT. Amino acid sequence: CASSPLGGQGTDTQYF.

V usage is TRBV2 and J usage is TRBJ1-1; D remains unclear. This CDR3 spans 14 amino acids. Germline CDR1 is SNHLY and CDR2 is FYNNEI. Trimming cost V 4 bases and J 0 bases, with 9 bases left between them. CDR3 in DNA: TGTGCCAGCAGTGCCGAGTTCCTGAACACTGAAGCTTTCTTT. Encoded protein: CASSAEFLNTEAFF.

This clone has a single count. The CDR3 nucleotides are TGTGCCAGCAGCCCAGTGGGGGGAGAAGCTTTCTTT. Amino acids: CASSPVGGEAFF. The rearrangement joins TRBV7-9 to TRBJ1-1; D perhaps matches TRBD1 (5 bases). The germline V gene has CDR1 SEHNR and CDR2 FQNEAQ (reference sequence). Trimming removed 5 bases at V and 8 bases at J, with 12 bases between. The CDR3 is 12 amino acids.

J is TRBJ2-3 and V is TRBV6-5, with unresolved D. Germline lookup yields CDR1 MNHEY and CDR2 SVGAGI. Trimming took 6 bases from V and 2 from J, leaving 15 bases between them. The CDR3 runs 15 residues. CDR3 in amino acids: CASRTQQIYTDTQYF. The CDR3 region has the DNA TGTGCCAGCAGGACACAGCAAATTTACACAGATACGCAGTATTTT.

This sequence joins TRBV24-1 and TRBJ2-5, with D perhaps matching TRBD2 (6 bases). CDR3 size: 15 residues. Germline lookup yields CDR1 KGHDR and CDR2 SFDVKD. Trimming shortened V by 3 bases and J by 3 bases, and 13 bases separated the two germline ends. The CDR3 DNA is TGTGCCACCAGTGATGGAGGCTCGGGGGAAGAGACCCAGTACTTC. This sequence encodes CATSDGGSGEETQYF.

The gene calls are TRBV27 and TRBJ1-2, with D hard to call. The V gene's germline CDR1 is MNHEY and CDR2 SMNVEV (reference sequence). The V gene lost 4 bases and the J gene lost 5 bases, with 17 bases spanning the gap. This CDR3 is 15 amino acids long. In DNA form, the CDR3 reads TGTGCCAGCAGTTCACACTCCGGGTCCACTTATGGCTACACCTTC. It is translated as CASSSHSGSTYGYTF.

V usage is TRBV5-1 and J usage is TRBJ1-1, with TRBD1 as a possible D gene (5 bases). The CDR3 totals 14 residues. Between the trimmed V and J ends, which lost 0 bases and 3 bases, there was a span of 9 bases. CDR1 is SGHRS, CDR2 YFSETQ, per germline. CDR3 coding DNA: TGCGCCAGCAGCTTGGAGGGGCGCGACACTGAAGCTTTCTTT. Its translation is CASSLEGRDTEAFF.

This chain links TRBV11-2 with TRBJ2-7, with 13 bases identical to TRBD2. This CDR3 has 16 residues. Germline values: CDR1 SGHAT, CDR2 FQNNGV. With 5 bases clipped from V and 0 bases from J, the junction kept 4 bases outside the gene matches. This CDR3 reads CASSRTSGRPSYEQYF. The CDR3 DNA sequence: TGTGCCAGCAGCCGGACTAGCGGGAGACCCTCCTACGAGCAGTACTTC.

The V call is TRBV7-2, the J call TRBJ1-1; no definite D call. Deletions cut 7 bases from V and 2 bases from J, with 14 bases between. Germline V gene lookup returns CDR1 SGHTA and CDR2 FQGNSA. This CDR3 has 14 residues. For the CDR3, the DNA is TGTGCCAGCAACAGAGGTGGGTACAACACTGAAGCTTTCTTT. Residues: CASNRGGYNTEAFF.

This clone was observed a single time. The chain is built from TRBV7-6 and TRBJ2-1; TRBD2 agrees at 14 bases. Germline CDR1 is SGHVS and CDR2 is FNYEAQ. CDR3 length: 17 amino acids. The V and J ends lost 5 bases and 5 bases, in that order; junction bases with no gene match: 8. This chain's CDR3 is CASSPLTSGRAHNEQFF. The CDR3 bases are TGTGCCAGCAGCCCCCTGACTAGCGGGAGGGCCCACAATGAGCAGTTCTTC.

A remark on this clone: One end of the junction fails to match germline, which may point to a read error. This chain connects TRBV24-1 to TRBJ2-1, with D hard to call. Germline V gene data show CDR1 as KGHDR and CDR2 as SFDVKD. CDR3 length: 17 residues. The CDR3 region has the DNA TGTACCACCAGTGATCCCGACCCGTATAGCTCCTACAATGAGCAGTTCTTC. It yields the protein CTTSDPDPYSSYNEQFF.

CDR3 DNA sequence: TGCGCCAGCAGTGAGTCGGGCGGACAGGGGGGGAATGAGCAGTTCTTC. Encoded protein: CASSESGGQGGNEQFF. This chain uses TRBV10-2 with TRBJ2-1; 10 bases agree with TRBD1. V lost 0 bases, J lost 7 bases, and 6 bases stayed unmatched. Germline CDR1 WSHSY, CDR2 SAAADI. CDR3 length: 16 amino acids.

The V gene is TRBV10-3, the J gene TRBJ2-2, with D maybe TRBD1 (5 bases). Germline lookup yields CDR1 ENHRY and CDR2 SYGVKD. V lost 3 bases and J 3 bases, leaving 14 bases between the germline ends. The CDR3 is 16 amino acids. CDR3 nucleotide sequence: TGTGCCATCAGTGAACGCCGACAGACCTACACCGGGGAGCTGTTTTTT. Encoded protein: CAISERRQTYTGELFF.

The chain recombines TRBV15 with TRBJ1-2, with 8 bases lining up with TRBD1. Germline CDR1 LNHNV, CDR2 YYDKDF (reference sequence). V lost 1 base to trimming and J lost 2 bases; unmatched junction nucleotides: 6. CDR3 length: 16 residues. The CDR3 here is CATSRGTGNINYGYTF. The DNA of the CDR3 is TGTGCCACCAGCAGAGGGACAGGGAACATCAACTATGGCTACACCTTC.

The CDR3 DNA reads TGTGCCAGCAGTTACGGGGTGGGCTATGGCTACACCTTC. Translation gives CASSYGVGYGYTF. The chain has TRBV6-5 and TRBJ1-2; D gene ambiguous. This CDR3 has 13 residues. CDR1 is MNHEY, CDR2 SVGAGI, per germline. Trimming shortened V by 2 bases and J by 4 bases, and 8 bases separated the two germline ends.

This CDR3 is CASSSEGGREQPQHF. The DNA for the CDR3 is TGTGCCAGCAGTTCCGAGGGTGGCAGAGAACAGCCCCAGCATTTT. The V call is TRBV28, the J call TRBJ1-5; no definite D call. CDR1 MDHEN and CDR2 SYDVKM come from the germline V gene. Deletions cut 4 bases from V and 7 bases from J, with 17 bases between. The CDR3 contains 15 residues.

The chain recombines TRBV30 with TRBJ1-1, with D maybe TRBD1 (5 bases). V dropped 0 bases and J dropped 4 bases, with 12 bases sitting between them. This CDR3 region has 14 residues. Germline CDR1 is GTSNPN and CDR2 is SVGIG (reference sequence). The CDR3 region has the DNA TGTGCCTGGAGTGTACATGGCGGGGCCACTGAAGCTTTCTTT. Encoded protein: CAWSVHGGATEAFF. The whole variable domain, remainder taken from reference TRBV30 and TRBJ1-1, is SQTIHQWPATLVQPVGSPLSLECTVEGTSNPNLYWYRQAAGRGLQLLFYSVGIGQISSEVPQNLSASRPQDRQFILSSKKLLLSDSGFYLCAWSVHGGATEAFFGQGTRLTVV.

This sequence joins TRBV11-2 and TRBJ1-1; D might be TRBD1 (5 bases). This CDR3 contains 14 residues. V shed 2 bases and J shed 11 bases, with 18 bases lying between them. Germline-derived CDR1 and CDR2 are SGHAT and FQNNGV. The DNA for the CDR3 is TGTGCCAGCAGCTTAAGGGACCTCACTTTGGGGGCTTTCTTT. As protein: CASSLRDLTLGAFF.

V is TRBV6-2 or TRBV6-3 and J is TRBJ2-2; the match to TRBD1 covers 7 bases. The CDR3 runs 15 residues. Germline V CDR1 and CDR2: MNHEY, SVGEGT. V shed 4 bases, J shed 1 base, and the junction held 3 bases outside the gene matches. The CDR3 sequence: CASSSRTGNTGELFF. The CDR3 region has the DNA TGTGCCAGCAGTTCCAGGACAGGGAACACCGGGGAGCTGTTTTTT.

The chain couples TRBV6-5 to TRBJ2-7; D perhaps matches TRBD1 (6 bases). Germline values: CDR1 MNHEY, CDR2 SVGAGI. Trimming took off 5 bases at V and 9 bases at J, with 11 bases between the two ends. This CDR3 contains 11 residues. CDR3 DNA: TGTGCCAGCAGTAGGGGGTTGGGGCAGTACTTC. This codes for CASSRGLGQYF.

The chain recombines TRBV6-6 with TRBJ1-5; perhaps TRBD1 as D (5 bases). The CDR3 totals 16 residues. Deletions cut 2 bases from V and 3 bases from J, with 14 bases between. From germline, CDR1 is MNHNY and CDR2 SVGAGI (reference sequence). DNA for the CDR3: TGTGCCAGCAGTTACACCCTTAAGGACACCAATCAGCCCCAGCATTTT. Translating it yields CASSYTLKDTNQPQHF.

The rearrangement uses TRBV5-6 and TRBJ2-7; 7 bases are a match to TRBD1. Losses at the gene ends were 2 bases for V and 1 base for J; bases not matched to a gene: 9. The CDR3 extends over 16 amino acids. Per germline, CDR1 SGHDT and CDR2 YYEEEE. The CDR3 sequence is CASSFRDRRGSYEQYF. In nucleotides, the CDR3 is TGTGCCAGCAGCTTCCGGGACAGACGAGGGTCCTACGAGCAGTACTTC.

The chain uses TRBV3-1 (or the pseudogene TRBV3-2) and TRBJ2-7; 10 positions agree with TRBD1. Germline lookup yields CDR1 LGHDT and CDR2 YNNKEL (reference sequence). Unmatched junction bases numbered 8, after V lost 3 bases and J lost 3 bases. The CDR3 runs 16 residues. CDR3 residues: CASSHLLGQGNYEQYF. The CDR3 DNA reads TGTGCCAGCAGCCATCTACTGGGACAGGGGAACTACGAGCAGTACTTC.

This clone was seen once. V gene TRBV13 combines with J gene TRBJ1-1; TRBD1 aligns across 9 bases. This CDR3 contains 15 residues. Trimming cost V 3 bases and J 5 bases; bases outside gene matches: 7. Germline V gene lookup returns CDR1 PRHDT and CDR2 FYEKMQ (reference sequence). The CDR3 loop is CASSFGDRARTEAFF. CDR3 in DNA: TGTGCCAGCAGCTTTGGGGACAGGGCGCGGACTGAAGCTTTCTTT.

This chain uses TRBV5-4 with TRBJ2-5, with 7 bases fitting TRBD2. The CDR3 covers 14 residues. V lost 4 bases to trimming and J lost 5 bases; unmatched junction nucleotides: 8. Germline V gene lookup returns CDR1 SGHNT and CDR2 YYREEE (reference sequence). CDR3 nucleotide sequence: TGTGCCAGCAGCCCCCAGGGAGGGAGGGAGACCCAGTACTTC. It yields the protein CASSPQGGRETQYF.

About this clone itself: Other DNA sequences within the sample encode an identical CDR3. The V call is TRBV18, the J call TRBJ1-2, with no clear D. Germline CDR1 and CDR2: KGHSH and LQKENI. Deletions cut 2 bases from V and 3 bases from J, with 4 bases between. CDR3 length: 12 residues. The CDR3 region is CASSPGDYGYTF. The CDR3 DNA reads as TGTGCCAGCTCACCAGGGGACTATGGCTACACCTTC.